The entry below gives a single T cell receptor beta chain sequence along with its context. Its antigen is not known. Method: immunoSEQ multiplex PCR; TCRdb's copy keeps in-frame clones and lacks some. The sample has approximately 110,000 clones, 70% to 90% seen once. The record originates from a study of T cell responses to AZD1222 COVID-19 vaccine. Study conclusions and caveats: Repertoire samples came only from after the peak T cell response.

This CDR3 is built from 12 residues. Trimming took 1 base from V and 6 from J, leaving 6 bases between them. In germline, CDR1 is SGHTA, CDR2 FQGTGA. The chain has TRBV7-3 and TRBJ1-1; D is undetermined. The clonotype was recovered from an adult in good health. The sequences come from peripheral blood, collected on day 0 of AZD1222 vaccination. The CDR3 DNA is TGTGCCAGCAGCTTAAGAGGTTCTGAAGCTTTCTTT. Its translation is CASSLRGSEAFF.